This paragraph reports one TCR beta chain. CDR3 length: 14 amino acids. The germline gives CDR1 ENHRY, CDR2 SYGVKD. V was clipped by 3 bases and J by 0 bases, with 7 bases between them. Individuals aged about 18 to 90 years were recruited from fewer than 30 US areas. Participant reports of clinical history set cohort assignment. The sample comes from a study of blood T cell repertoires in COVID-19. The overall study: COVID-19 samples collected from the United States, Italy and Spain covered acute and convalescent phases.

Authors' data handling: The assay estimated nucleated cells by amplifying reference gene primers. Profiled with immunoSEQ multiplex PCR; TCRdb holds only in-frame clones, not every one. V and J calls and clone size are as listed in that table; D and trimming were resolved from the DNA. This sample has some 460,000 clones, with about 90% found just once. The receptor comes from a woman between 18 and 29 years old who had recovered from COVID-19. Source material: PBMCs or T cells enriched from blood (not recorded which). The chain uses TRBV10-3 and TRBJ2-3; D gene uncertain. CDR3 sequence (DNA): TGTGCCATCAGTGACCAGAAGAGCACAGATACGCAGTATTTT. As protein: CAISDQKSTDTQYF.